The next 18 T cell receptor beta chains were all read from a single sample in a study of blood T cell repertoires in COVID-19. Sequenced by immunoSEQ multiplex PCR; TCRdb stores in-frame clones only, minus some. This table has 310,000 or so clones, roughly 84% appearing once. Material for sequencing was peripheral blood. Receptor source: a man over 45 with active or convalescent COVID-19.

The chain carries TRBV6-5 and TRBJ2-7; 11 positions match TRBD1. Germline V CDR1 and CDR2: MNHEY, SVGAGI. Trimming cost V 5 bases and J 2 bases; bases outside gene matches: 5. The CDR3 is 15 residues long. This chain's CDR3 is CASSIPGQGAYEQYF. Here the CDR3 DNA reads TGTGCCAGCAGTATACCGGGACAGGGGGCCTACGAGCAGTACTTC.

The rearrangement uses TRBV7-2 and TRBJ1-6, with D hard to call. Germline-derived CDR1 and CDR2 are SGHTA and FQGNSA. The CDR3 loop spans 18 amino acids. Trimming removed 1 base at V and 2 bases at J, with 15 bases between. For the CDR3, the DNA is TGTGCCAGCAGCTTAGGGTTTGCGAGGATCACCTATAATTCACCCCTCCACTTT. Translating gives CASSLGFARITYNSPLHF.

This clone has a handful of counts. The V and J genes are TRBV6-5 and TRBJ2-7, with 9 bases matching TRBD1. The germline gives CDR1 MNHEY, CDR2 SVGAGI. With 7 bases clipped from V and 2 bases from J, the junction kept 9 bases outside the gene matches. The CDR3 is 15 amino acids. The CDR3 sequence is CASKLDRGPTYEQYF. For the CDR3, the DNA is TGTGCCAGCAAGTTGGACAGGGGCCCCACCTACGAGCAGTACTTC.

Here the CDR3 reads CATSDPGRSGGYTF. The CDR3 nucleotides are TGTGCCACCAGTGATCCGGGACGGAGCGGGGGCTACACCTTC. V usage is TRBV24-1 and J usage is TRBJ1-2, with D possibly being TRBD1 (5 bases). CDR1 and CDR2 from the germline V gene are KGHDR and SFDVKD. Trimming removed 3 bases from V and 8 bases from J, with 15 bases in between. This CDR3 region has 14 residues.

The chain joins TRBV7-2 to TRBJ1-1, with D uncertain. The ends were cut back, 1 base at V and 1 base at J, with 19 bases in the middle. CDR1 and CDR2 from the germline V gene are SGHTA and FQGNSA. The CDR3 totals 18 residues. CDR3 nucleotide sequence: TGTGCCAGCAGCTTAGAAGCCCTGCGAATACTTACGAACACTGAAGCTTTCTTT. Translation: CASSLEALRILTNTEAFF. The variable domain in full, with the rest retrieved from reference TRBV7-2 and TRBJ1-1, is GAGVSQSPSNKVTEKGKDVELRCDPISGHTALYWYRQSLGQGLEFLIYFQGNSAPDKSGLPSDRFSAERTGGSVSTLTIQRTQQEDSAVYLCASSLEALRILTNTEAFFGQGTRLTVV.

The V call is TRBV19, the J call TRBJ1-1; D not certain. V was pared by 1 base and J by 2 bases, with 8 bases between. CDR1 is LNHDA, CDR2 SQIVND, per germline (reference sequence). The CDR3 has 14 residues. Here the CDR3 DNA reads TGTGCCAGTAGTATAGGACTGGCCAACACTGAAGCTTTCTTT. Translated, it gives CASSIGLANTEAFF.

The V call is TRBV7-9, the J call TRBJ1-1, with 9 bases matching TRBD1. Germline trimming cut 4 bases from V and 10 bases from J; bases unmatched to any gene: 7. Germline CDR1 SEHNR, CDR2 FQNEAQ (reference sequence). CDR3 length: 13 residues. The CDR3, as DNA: TGTGCCAGCAGCTCTCCGGGACAGGGAAGAGCTTTCTTT. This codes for CASSSPGQGRAFF. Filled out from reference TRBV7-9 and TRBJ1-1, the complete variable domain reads DTGVSQNPRHKITKRGQNVTFRCDPISEHNRLYWYRQTLGQGPEFLTYFQNEAQLEKSRLLSDRFSAERPKGSFSTLEIQRTEQGDSAMYLCASSSPGQGRAFFGQGTRLTVV.

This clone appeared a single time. DNA of the CDR3: TGTGCCATCAGGCCCTCGGAGGGCAGCACAGATACGCAGTATTTT. This encodes CAIRPSEGSTDTQYF. V and J are TRBV10-3 and TRBJ2-3; D may be TRBD2 (6 bases). Between the trimmed V and J ends, which lost 6 bases and 0 bases, there was a span of 13 bases. The CDR3 runs to 15 residues. Per the germline V gene, CDR1 is ENHRY and CDR2 is SYGVKD.

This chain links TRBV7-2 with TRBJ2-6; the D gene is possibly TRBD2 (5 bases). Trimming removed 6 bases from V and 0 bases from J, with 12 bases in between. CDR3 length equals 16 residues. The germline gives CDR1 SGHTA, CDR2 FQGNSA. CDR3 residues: CASSSGLYSGANVLTF. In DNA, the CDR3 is TGTGCCAGCAGTTCCGGACTTTACTCTGGGGCCAACGTCCTGACTTTC. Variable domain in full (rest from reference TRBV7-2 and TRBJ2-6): GAGVSQSPSNKVTEKGKDVELRCDPISGHTALYWYRQSLGQGLEFLIYFQGNSAPDKSGLPSDRFSAERTGGSVSTLTIQRTQQEDSAVYLCASSSGLYSGANVLTFGAGSRLTVL.

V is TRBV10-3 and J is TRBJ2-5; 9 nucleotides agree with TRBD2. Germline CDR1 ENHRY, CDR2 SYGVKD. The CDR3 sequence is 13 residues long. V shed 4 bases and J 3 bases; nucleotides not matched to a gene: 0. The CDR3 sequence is CAISGTSEETQYF. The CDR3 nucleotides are TGTGCCATCAGTGGGACTAGCGAAGAGACCCAGTACTTC.

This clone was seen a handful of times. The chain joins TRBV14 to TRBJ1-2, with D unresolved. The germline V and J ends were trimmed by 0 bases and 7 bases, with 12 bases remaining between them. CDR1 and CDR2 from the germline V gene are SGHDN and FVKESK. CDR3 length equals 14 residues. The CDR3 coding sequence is TGTGCCAGCAGCCAAGATTCTCGGGTGGGTGGCTACACCTTC. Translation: CASSQDSRVGGYTF.

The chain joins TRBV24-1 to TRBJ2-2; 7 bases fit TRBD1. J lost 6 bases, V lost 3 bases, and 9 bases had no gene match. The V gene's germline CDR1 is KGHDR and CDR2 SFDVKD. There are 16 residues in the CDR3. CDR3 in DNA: TGTGCCACCAGTGATCGACAGGGAAGCTTCTCCGGGGAGCTGTTTTTT. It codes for CATSDRQGSFSGELFF.

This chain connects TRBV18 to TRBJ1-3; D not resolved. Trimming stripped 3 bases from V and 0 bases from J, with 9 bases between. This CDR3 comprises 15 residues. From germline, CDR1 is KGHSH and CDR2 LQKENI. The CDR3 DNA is TGTGCCAGCTCACCTTTACAGAGCTCTGGAAACACCATATATTTT. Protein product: CASSPLQSSGNTIYF.

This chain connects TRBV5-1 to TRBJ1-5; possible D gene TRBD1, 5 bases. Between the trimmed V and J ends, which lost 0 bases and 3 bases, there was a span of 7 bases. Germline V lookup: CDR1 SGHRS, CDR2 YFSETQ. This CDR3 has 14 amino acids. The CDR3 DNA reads TGCGCCAGCAGCTTGGGGGGCAACAATCAGCCCCAGCATTTT. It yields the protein CASSLGGNNQPQHF.

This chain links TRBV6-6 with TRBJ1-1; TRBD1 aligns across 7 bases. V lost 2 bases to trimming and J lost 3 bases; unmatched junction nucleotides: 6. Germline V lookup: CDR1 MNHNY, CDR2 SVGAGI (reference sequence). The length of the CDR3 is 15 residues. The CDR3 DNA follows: TGTGCCAGCAGTTACAGGGGGCGAGGGGACACTGAAGCTTTCTTT. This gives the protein CASSYRGRGDTEAFF.

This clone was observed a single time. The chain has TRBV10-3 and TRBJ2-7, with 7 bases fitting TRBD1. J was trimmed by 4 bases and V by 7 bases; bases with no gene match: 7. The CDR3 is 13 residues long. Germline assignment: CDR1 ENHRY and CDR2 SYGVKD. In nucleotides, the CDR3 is TGTGCCATCACGCAGGGGGACGGGTACGAGCAGTACTTC. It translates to CAITQGDGYEQYF.

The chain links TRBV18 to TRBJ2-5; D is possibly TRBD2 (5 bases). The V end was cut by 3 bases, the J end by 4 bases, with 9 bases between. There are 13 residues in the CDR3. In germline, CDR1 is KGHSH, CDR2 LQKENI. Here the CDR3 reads CASSPVEGETQYF. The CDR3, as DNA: TGTGCCAGCTCACCTGTCGAGGGAGAGACCCAGTACTTC.

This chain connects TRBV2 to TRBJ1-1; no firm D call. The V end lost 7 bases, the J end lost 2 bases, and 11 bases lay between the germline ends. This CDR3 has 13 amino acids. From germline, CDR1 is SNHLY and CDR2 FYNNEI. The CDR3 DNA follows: TGTGCCAGCATGAGAGAGCCCAACACTGAAGCTTTCTTT. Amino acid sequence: CASMREPNTEAFF.